The rows below give T cell receptor beta chains drawn from one sample of a study of blood T cell repertoires in COVID-19. Libraries were prepared by immunoSEQ multiplex PCR; TCRdb keeps only in-frame clonotypes and omits some of them. Of over 200,000 clones in the sample, 65% to 85% are singletons; the top ten hold roughly 5.8%. Sample: peripheral blood. These TCRs come from a man older than 75 with acute or convalescent COVID-19. CDR3s include the opening cysteine and the closing phenylalanine or tryptophan. Each record gives: clone size, J gene, V gene, D gene, CDR3 protein, CDR3 DNA. A D gene is named only where the DNA matches it firmly. Some rows mark clone size as missing; the rest say once, few, many or name a class of expanded clone.

size: once
J: TRBJ1-1
V: TRBV7-9
D: .
CDR3: CASSLNTYTEAFF
DNA: TGTGCCAGCAGCTTGAACACCTACACTGAAGCTTTCTTT

size: .
J: TRBJ1-5
V: TRBV27
D: .
CDR3: CASGGVQGFQPQHF
DNA: TGTGCCAGCGGGGGGGTCCAGGGCTTTCAGCCCCAGCATTTT

size: .
J: TRBJ1-2
V: TRBV5-1
D: .
CDR3: CASSKEAQGIGYGYTF
DNA: TGCGCCAGCAGTAAGGAGGCACAGGGCATCGGCTATGGCTACACCTTC

size: .
J: TRBJ2-2
V: TRBV3-1/TRBV3-2
D: .
CDR3: CASSQGAVGTGELFF
DNA: TGTGCCAGCAGCCAAGGGGCAGTCGGCACCGGGGAGCTGTTTTTT

size: .
J: TRBJ2-3
V: TRBV19
D: TRBD2
CDR3: CASSIAPLAGTDTQYF
DNA: TGTGCCAGTAGTATAGCACCACTAGCGGGGACCGATACGCAGTATTTT

size: .
J: TRBJ1-1
V: TRBV6-5
D: .
CDR3: CATREGVWSEAFF
DNA: TGTGCCACCCGAGAGGGGGTCTGGTCTGAAGCTTTCTTT

size: .
J: TRBJ1-5
V: TRBV5-1
D: .
CDR3: CASSLGAGIQPQHF
DNA: TGCGCCAGCAGCTTGGGGGCGGGGATTCAGCCCCAGCATTTT

size: .
J: TRBJ2-5
V: TRBV2
D: .
CDR3: CASSGTMETQYF
DNA: TGTGCCAGCAGCGGAACTATGGAGACCCAGTACTTC

size: .
J: TRBJ2-7
V: TRBV2
D: TRBD2
CDR3: CASSGGLVGYEQYF
DNA: TGTGCCAGCAGTGGCGGACTAGTGGGGTACGAGCAGTACTTC

size: once
J: TRBJ1-6
V: TRBV28
D: TRBD1
CDR3: CASSYDRGRYYSPLHF
DNA: TGTGCCAGCAGCTATGACAGGGGCAGATATTATTCACCCCTCCACTTT